The source of this TCR beta chain is a study of graft-versus-host responses after intestinal transplantation. Study overall: All of the recipients had induction that used anti-thymocyte globulin, then tacrolimus and steroids for around three years.

Overall study findings and caveats: In patients with graft-donor T cell macrochimerism, allograft graft-versus-host to host-versus-graft clonal ratios were high. Recipient-marrow GvH clones were detected, some having first appeared in ileum or blood. Peak GvH clone levels in circulation were associated with early post-transplant HvG declines.

Germline-derived CDR1 and CDR2 are SEHNR and FQNEAQ (reference sequence). The ends were cut back, 4 bases at V and 10 bases at J, with 16 bases in the middle. This CDR3 spans 13 amino acids. Only in-frame clones appear in the TCRdb table, and some are missing; sequencing was by immunoSEQ multiplex PCR. Of about 10,000 clones listed, almost 95% are singletons. With regard to this clone: Its antigen is still unknown.

This TCR came from a human patient who received an intestinal transplant, so some T cells may come from the graft donor. Here the sequenced sample was PBMCs, taken around 74 days after transplant. The V call is TRBV7-9, the J call TRBJ1-2; tentatively, D is TRBD1 (5 bases). The CDR3 DNA sequence: TGTGCCAGCAGCTCCGGGACCCTGGACGTCTACACCTTC. Encoded protein: CASSSGTLDVYTF.